This TCR beta chain originates from a study of blood T cell repertoires in COVID-19. Study-level background: Collection of acute and convalescent COVID-19 samples took place in the United States, Italy and Spain. T cells, B-cell-depleted T cells, or PBMCs supplied cDNA or gDNA.

Original handling: Using reference gene primer amplification, nucleated cell counts were estimated. This table comes from immunoSEQ multiplex PCR, and its TCRdb copy is limited to in-frame clones, with some not included. V and J calls and clone size follow that table, whereas D and trimming were derived from the DNA. The sample carries under 200,000 clones, 85% recorded once. The sequence was collected from a man aged 55 to 70 with COVID-19, enrolled during active disease. Source material: peripheral blood.

The CDR3, as DNA: TGTGCCAGCAGCCCGCCGCTAGCGGGAGTTGAACAGTTCTTC. Protein sequence: CASSPPLAGVEQFF. The chain links TRBV7-9 to TRBJ2-1; 10 bases are a match to TRBD2. Unmatched junction bases numbered 11, after V lost 5 bases and J lost 13 bases. Germline CDR1 SEHNR, CDR2 FQNEAQ (reference sequence). The CDR3 runs 14 residues.